This record covers a single T cell receptor beta chain. The sample belongs to a study of blood T cell repertoires in COVID-19. Study context: Samples came from the United States, Italy and Spain, spanning acute and convalescent COVID-19. PBMCs, B-cell-depleted T cells, or T cells provided the cDNA or gDNA that made up the material.

Per the original methods: Amplification with reference gene primers provided the estimates of nucleated cell counts. The repertoire was sequenced with immunoSEQ multiplex PCR; TCRdb's copy has only in-frame clones and lacks some. The V and J calls and clone size come from that table; D and trimming were worked out from the DNA. This repertoire shows under 150,000 clones, approximately 84% found once; its top ten account for under 4%. Trimming removed 0 bases from V and 5 bases from J, with 13 bases in between. There are 15 residues in the CDR3. Germline V CDR1 and CDR2: SGHRS, YFSETQ. The TCR originated in a man aged 35 to 55 with acute or convalescent COVID-19. The chain is built from TRBV5-1 and TRBJ2-3; D gene ambiguous. Sequencing used peripheral blood. CDR3 sequence (DNA): TGCGCCAGCAGCTTGGCCGGTTGGGCTGAAGATACGCAGTATTTT. Protein product: CASSLAGWAEDTQYF.